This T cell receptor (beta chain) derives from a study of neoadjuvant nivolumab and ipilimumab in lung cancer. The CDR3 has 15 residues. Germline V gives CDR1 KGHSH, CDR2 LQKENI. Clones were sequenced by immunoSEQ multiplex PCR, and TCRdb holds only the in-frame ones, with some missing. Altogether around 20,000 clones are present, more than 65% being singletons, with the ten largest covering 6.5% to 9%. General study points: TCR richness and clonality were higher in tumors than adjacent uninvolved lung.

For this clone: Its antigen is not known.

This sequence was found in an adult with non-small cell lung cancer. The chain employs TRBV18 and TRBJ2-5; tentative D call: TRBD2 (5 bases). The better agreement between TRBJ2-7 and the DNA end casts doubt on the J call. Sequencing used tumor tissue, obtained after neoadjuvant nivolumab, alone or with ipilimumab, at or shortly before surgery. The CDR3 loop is CASSPGSTPFGEQYF. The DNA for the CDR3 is TGTGCCAGCTCACCTGGGAGCACCCCCTTTGGCGAGCAGTACTTC.